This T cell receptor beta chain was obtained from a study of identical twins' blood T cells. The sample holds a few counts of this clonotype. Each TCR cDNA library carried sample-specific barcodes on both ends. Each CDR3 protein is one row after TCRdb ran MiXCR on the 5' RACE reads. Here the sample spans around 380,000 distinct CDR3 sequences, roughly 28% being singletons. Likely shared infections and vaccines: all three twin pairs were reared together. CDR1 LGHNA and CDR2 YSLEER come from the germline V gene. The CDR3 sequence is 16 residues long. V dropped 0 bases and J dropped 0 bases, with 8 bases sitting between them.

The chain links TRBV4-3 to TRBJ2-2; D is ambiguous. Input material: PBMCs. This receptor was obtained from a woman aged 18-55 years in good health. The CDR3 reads CASSQEVTANTGELFF. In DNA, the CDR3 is TGCGCCAGCAGCCAAGAGGTGACGGCGAACACCGGGGAGCTGTTTTTT.